This TCR beta chain was captured by sequencing in a study of blood T cell repertoires in COVID-19. Study overall: Specimens from acute and convalescent COVID-19 originated in the United States, Italy and Spain. PBMCs, B-cell-depleted T cells, or T cells were the source of the cDNA or gDNA that made up the material.

As processed by the authors: Scientists estimated how many nucleated cells there were by amplifying reference gene primers. Here immunoSEQ multiplex PCR was the method, and the copy in TCRdb shows in-frame clones only, minus some. V, J and clone size are those of that table, while D and trimming were read from the DNA. The sample lists 250,000 or so clones; roughly 86% were seen once. With 3 bases removed from V and 5 bases from J, the gap between germline ends came to 14 bases. The CDR3 consists of 14 residues. The germline V gene encodes CDR1 KGHSH and CDR2 LQKENI. This TCR was recovered from a man between 45 and 60 years old with acute or convalescent COVID-19. This chain joins TRBV18 and TRBJ2-7; maybe TRBD2 (5 bases). Sequencing was performed on peripheral blood. CDR3 nucleotide sequence: TGTGCCAGCTCACCTTTGGGGAGTAAGGACGAGCAGTACTTC. Its protein is CASSPLGSKDEQYF.